The rows below give T cell receptor beta chains drawn from one sample of a study of technical replicates of blood from a few donors. The data were produced by immunoSEQ multiplex PCR, yet TCRdb's version contains in-frame clones alone and is incomplete. This table holds about 80,000 clones, 80% to 90% found once. Sequencing was performed on PBMCs. The receptor source for this set is a human donor in good health. Some clones in this sample may be carry-over from other donors' samples. CDR3s include the opening cysteine and the closing phenylalanine or tryptophan. The order of the fields is V gene, CDR3 protein.

>TRBV29-1
CSVNGTPLLGFTTQYF
>TRBV30
CACDTPWGGSSYNEQFF
>TRBV30
CASEARDRGYEQFF
>TRBV5-6
CASSLGKQGASGYTF
>TRBV5-1
CASSPGIGQPQHF
>TRBV15
CATSKGAQKQETQYF
>TRBV5-1
CASSLTQGYEQYF
>TRBV4-3
CASSQGLAGSYNEQFF
>TRBV7-3
CASSARGGGSDTQYF
>TRBV10-3
CAISESVRGQTAFF
>TRBV7-9
CASSLGPHYGYTF
>TRBV4-1
CASSQGQVTGELFF
>TRBV5-1
CASSSSGLASEQFF
>TRBV9
CASSVGGSTDTQYF
>TRBV5-6
CASSRLAEYQETQYF
>TRBV2
CASMETRDLSNEQFF
>TRBV6-4
CASSEGQEHTEAFF
>TRBV19
CASSIDSGHPYNEQFF
>TRBV19
CASSIARFEKLFF
>TRBV5-5
CAGMGQGRMNTEAFF
>TRBV6-1
CASSEPQGVINSPLHF
>TRBV13
CASRRRYRGANTGELFF
>TRBV6-5
CASSYSLAGGPGEQFF
>TRBV15
CATSVPGQNTGELFF
>TRBV9
CASSPGASGGRVTQYF
>TRBV6-5
CASSYSRAGNTEAFF
>TRBV6-1
CATTSSSGDYEQYF
>TRBV7-9
CASSLAQPGRGGPEQYF
>TRBV11-2
CASSLVSGGRQETQYF
>TRBV5-1
CASSRGGTAMNTEAFF
>TRBV27
CASRSGREVYEQYF
>TRBV29-1
CSVGSGGFNEKLFF
>TRBV10-3
CAIKGKVQLTTNEKLFF
>TRBV19
CASSIDRETQYF
>TRBV10-3
CATKGTATYNEQFF
>TRBV18
CASSYGGSGRKETQYF
>TRBV28
CASSTPTGMWGQPQHF
>TRBV9
CASSVGLAGGPGYEQYF
>TRBV11-2
CASSTGQKSYEQYF
>TRBV25-1
CASSESGANYGYTF
>TRBV21-1
CASSKALQTGSGNTIYF
>TRBV7-3
CASSLQGSGELFF
>TRBV30
CAWSVTGEQYF
>TRBV15
CATSREFTGKEGYTF
>TRBV7-9
CASSPGLAGGYTDTQYF
>TRBV5-1
CASSLAVGGAGEQYF
>TRBV7-6
CASSSTGRGGETQYF
>TRBV5-1
CASSLLAGPNTGELFF
>TRBV6-1
CASSGGGATDTQYF
>TRBV19
CASSTGGRQPQHF
>TRBV29-1
CSVDYTGGAGGYTF
>TRBV18
CASSPPQMQETQYF
>TRBV6-5
CASSSGRANEQFF
>TRBV28
CASSQLAGEQFF
>TRBV29-1
CSVEEGFF
>TRBV18
CASSPLGQGNTEAFF
>TRBV20-1
CSAGQKETQYF
>TRBV7-3
CASSAHPGGADGYTF
>TRBV6-5
CASSYSRQGNGELFF